This record covers a single T cell receptor (beta chain). What it binds is not known. This entry belongs to a study of T cell responses to AZD1222 COVID-19 vaccine. The protocol was immunoSEQ multiplex PCR, while the TCRdb copy is restricted to in-frame clones and leaves out a portion. The repertoire has 110,000 or so clones, 75% to 95% of them found once; the top ten carry around 3.8%. CDR3 length: 14 amino acids. The J segment lost 5 bases and the V segment lost 5 bases, leaving 6 bases of the junction unmatched. The germline CDR1 and CDR2 sequences are LGHDT and YNNKEL (reference sequence). Study-wide results and caveats: Recipients of two AZD1222 doses showed rising Spike-specific TCR breadth and depth. Among vaccine-associated CD4 TCRs, coverage spanned spike, with dominance at 160-218 and 743-854. Females outnumbered males among donors, who were mostly white British; clonal diversity was possibly underestimated.

The gene calls are TRBV3-1 (or the pseudogene TRBV3-2) and TRBJ1-1, with 9 bases fitting TRBD1. The sequencing here drew on peripheral blood, taken 28 days after the second dose of the MenACWY control vaccine. The sequence was obtained from an adult who received the MenACWY meningococcal vaccine as a control. The CDR3 loop is CASSRGQGRTEAFF. DNA of the CDR3: TGTGCCAGCAGCAGAGGACAGGGGAGGACTGAAGCTTTCTTT.